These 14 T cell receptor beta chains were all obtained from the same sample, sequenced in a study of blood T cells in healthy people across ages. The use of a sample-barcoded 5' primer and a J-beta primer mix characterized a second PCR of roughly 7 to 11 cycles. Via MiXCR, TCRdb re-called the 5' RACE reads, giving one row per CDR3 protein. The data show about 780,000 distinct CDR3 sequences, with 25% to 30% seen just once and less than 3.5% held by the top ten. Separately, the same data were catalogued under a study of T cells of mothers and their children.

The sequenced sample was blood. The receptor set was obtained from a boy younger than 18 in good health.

The CDR3 region is CASSPEGREGTDTQYF. CDR3 DNA sequence: TGCGCCAGCAGCCCCGAAGGCAGGGAAGGGACAGATACGCAGTATTTT. The chain has TRBV5-1 and TRBJ2-3; D may be TRBD1 (5 bases). The CDR3 length is 16 residues. CDR1 is SGHRS, CDR2 YFSETQ, per germline. The V end was cut by 4 bases, the J end by 3 bases, with 18 bases between. Full variable domain (rest looked up from reference TRBV5-1 and TRBJ2-3): KAGVTQTPRYLIKTRGQQVTLSCSPISGHRSVSWYQQTPGQGLQFLFEYFSETQRNKGNFPGRFSGRQFSNSRSEMNVSTLELGDSALYLCASSPEGREGTDTQYFGPGTRLTVL.

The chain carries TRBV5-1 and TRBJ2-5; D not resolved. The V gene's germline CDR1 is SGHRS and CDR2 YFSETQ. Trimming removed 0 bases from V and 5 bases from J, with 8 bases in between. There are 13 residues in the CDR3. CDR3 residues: CASSLGGFETQYF. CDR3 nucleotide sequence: TGCGCCAGCAGCTTGGGAGGATTCGAGACCCAGTACTTC.

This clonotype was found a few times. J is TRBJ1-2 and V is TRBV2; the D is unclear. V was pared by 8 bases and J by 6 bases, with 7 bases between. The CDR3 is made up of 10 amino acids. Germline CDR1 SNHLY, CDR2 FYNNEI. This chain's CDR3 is CASRLDGYTF. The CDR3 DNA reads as TGTGCCAGCCGCCTGGATGGCTACACCTTC.

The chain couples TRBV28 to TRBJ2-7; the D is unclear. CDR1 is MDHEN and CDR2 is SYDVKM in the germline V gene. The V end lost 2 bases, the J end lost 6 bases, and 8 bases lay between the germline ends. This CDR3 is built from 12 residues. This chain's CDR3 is CASSLIWGEQYF. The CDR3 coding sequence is TGTGCCAGCAGTTTAATCTGGGGCGAGCAGTACTTC. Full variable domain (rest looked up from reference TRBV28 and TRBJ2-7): DVKVTQSSRYLVKRTGEKVFLECVQDMDHENMFWYRQDPGLGLRLIYFSYDVKMKEKGDIPEGYSVSREKKERFSLILESASTNQTSMYLCASSLIWGEQYFGPGTRLTVT.

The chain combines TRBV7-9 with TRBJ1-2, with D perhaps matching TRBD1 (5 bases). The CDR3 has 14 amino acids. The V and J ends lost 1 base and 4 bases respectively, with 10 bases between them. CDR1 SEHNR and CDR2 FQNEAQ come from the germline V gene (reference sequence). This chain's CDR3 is CASSLEDSIYGYTF. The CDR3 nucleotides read TGTGCCAGCAGCTTAGAAGACAGTATCTATGGCTACACCTTC.

CDR3 sequence reads: CSTNKKRGITYNEQFF. CDR3 bases: TGCAGTACGAACAAAAAGCGGGGGATAACATACAATGAGCAGTTCTTC. V usage is TRBV20-1 and J usage is TRBJ2-1, with TRBD2 identical over 8 bases. This CDR3 is built from 16 residues. Per the germline V gene, CDR1 is DFQATT and CDR2 is SNEGSKA (reference sequence). Germline trimming cut 8 bases from V and 4 bases from J; bases unmatched to any gene: 16.

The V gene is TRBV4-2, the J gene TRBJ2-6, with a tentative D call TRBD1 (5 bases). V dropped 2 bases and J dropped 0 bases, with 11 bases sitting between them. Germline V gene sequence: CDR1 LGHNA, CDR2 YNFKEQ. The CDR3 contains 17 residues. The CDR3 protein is CASSQPGSGSGANVLTF. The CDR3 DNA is TGTGCCAGCAGCCAACCAGGGTCGGGCTCTGGGGCCAACGTCCTGACTTTC.

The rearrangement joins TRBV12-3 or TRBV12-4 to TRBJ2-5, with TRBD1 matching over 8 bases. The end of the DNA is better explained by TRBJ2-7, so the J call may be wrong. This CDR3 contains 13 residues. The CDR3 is CASSTQGANEQYF. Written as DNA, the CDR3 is TGTGCCAGCAGTACTCAGGGGGCTAACGAGCAGTACTTC.

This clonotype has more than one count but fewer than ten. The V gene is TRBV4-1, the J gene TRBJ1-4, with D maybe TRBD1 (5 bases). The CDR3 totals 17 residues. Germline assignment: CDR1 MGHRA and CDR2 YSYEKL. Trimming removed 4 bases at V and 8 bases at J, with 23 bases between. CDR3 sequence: CASSRIHRDRGWEKLFF. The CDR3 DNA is TGCGCCAGCAGCCGGATCCACCGGGACCGAGGTTGGGAAAAACTGTTTTTT.

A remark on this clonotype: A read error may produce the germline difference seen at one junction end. Here the CDR3 DNA reads TGTGCCAGCAGCATAACTAGCGGGGTTATAGATGAGCAGTTCTTC. The encoded protein is CASSITSGVIDEQFF. The V gene is TRBV7-3, the J gene TRBJ2-1, with 10 positions matching TRBD2. The CDR3 has 15 residues. Germline V gene lookup returns CDR1 SGHTA and CDR2 FQGTGA. Using reference TRBV7-3 and TRBJ2-1 for the parts outside the CDR3, the full variable domain is GAGVSQTPSNKVTEKGKYVELRCDPISGHTALYWYRQSLGQGPEFLIYFQGTGAADDSGLPNDRFFAVRPEGSVSTLKIQRTERGDSAVYLCASSITSGVIDEQFFGPGTRLTVL.

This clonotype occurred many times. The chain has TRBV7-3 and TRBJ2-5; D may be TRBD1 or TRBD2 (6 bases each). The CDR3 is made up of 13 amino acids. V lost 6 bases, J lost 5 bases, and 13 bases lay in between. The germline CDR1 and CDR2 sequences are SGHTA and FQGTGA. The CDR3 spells CASSRGHTETQYF. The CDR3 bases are TGTGCCAGCAGTCGGGGGCACACGGAGACCCAGTACTTC.

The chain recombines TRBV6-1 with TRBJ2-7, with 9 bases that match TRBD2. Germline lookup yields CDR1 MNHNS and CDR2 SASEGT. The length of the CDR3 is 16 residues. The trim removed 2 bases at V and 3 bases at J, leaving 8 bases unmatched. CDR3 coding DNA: TGTGCCAGCAGTGAACACGGACTAGCGTCGGGCTACGAGCAGTACTTC. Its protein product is CASSEHGLASGYEQYF.

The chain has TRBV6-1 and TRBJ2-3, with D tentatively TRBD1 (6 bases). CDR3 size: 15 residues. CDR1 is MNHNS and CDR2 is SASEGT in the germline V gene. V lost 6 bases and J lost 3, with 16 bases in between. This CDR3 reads CASSALTGITDTQYF. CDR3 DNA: TGTGCCAGCAGCGCACTAACAGGGATTACAGATACGCAGTATTTT.

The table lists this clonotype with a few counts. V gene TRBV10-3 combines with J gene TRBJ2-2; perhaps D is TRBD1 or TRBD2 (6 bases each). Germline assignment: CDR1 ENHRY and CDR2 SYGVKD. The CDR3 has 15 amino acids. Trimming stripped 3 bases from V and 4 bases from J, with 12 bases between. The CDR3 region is CAISDTGGLTGELFF. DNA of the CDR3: TGTGCCATCAGTGACACCGGGGGCCTCACCGGGGAGCTGTTTTTT.